What follows is one T cell receptor beta chain and its context. Its target is unknown. This record belongs to a study of CD8+CD57+ T cells in acquired aplastic anemia. The study, taken as a whole, reports: Patients were compared with controls for CD8+ Simpson's diversity, and no significant difference emerged.

V was trimmed by 6 bases and J by 3 bases, leaving 6 bases between them. Germline V gene sequence: CDR1 SEHNR, CDR2 FQNEAQ (reference sequence). The CDR3 has 11 amino acids. The template for TCR beta VDJ and CDR3 sequence profiling was genomic DNA. Using its own MiXCR run on the reads, TCRdb lists one record per CDR3 protein. The sample holds about 110,000 distinct CDR3 sequences; 51% are singletons and the top ten take roughly a third. This TCR derives from a human donor in good health, serving as a control. This chain uses TRBV7-9 with TRBJ2-7, with a weak D call TRBD1 (5 bases). Specimen: sorted CD4+, CD8+, or CD8+CD57+ T cells (not recorded which) from PBMCs. CDR3 amino acids: CASSTGYEQYF. Written as DNA, the CDR3 is TGTGCCAGCAGTACAGGCTACGAGCAGTACTTC.